A single sample is the source of the 7 T cell receptor beta chains below, sequenced in a study of Ad26.COV2.S vaccination and SARS-CoV-2 variants. The treatment is: around 19 received Ad26.COV2.S at low or high dose, single or two shots; roughly five received placebo; per-sample allocation not given. After the first vaccine or placebo injection, samples were drawn on day 63. Here immunoSEQ multiplex PCR was the method, and the copy in TCRdb shows in-frame clones only, minus some. The repertoire consists of around 300,000 clones, with roughly 90% occurring once and the leading ten covering approximately 4.5%. The sample was peripheral blood, taken in a trial of Ad26.COV2.S vaccine versus placebo. All receptors derive from a person aged 18-65 years who received the Ad26.COV2.S COVID-19 vaccine or a placebo.

The rearrangement joins TRBV12-3 or TRBV12-4 to TRBJ1-2, with a possible D match to TRBD1 (6 bases). V was pared by 6 bases and J by 2 bases, with 7 bases between. The CDR3 has 12 residues. CDR3 DNA: TGTGCCAGCAGAACAGGGAACTATGGCTACACCTTC. Its translation: CASRTGNYGYTF.

The chain uses TRBV27 and TRBJ2-5, with D unclear. The CDR3 is 15 amino acids. The germline V and J ends were trimmed by 2 bases and 3 bases, with 13 bases remaining between them. The germline V gene encodes CDR1 MNHEY and CDR2 SMNVEV (reference sequence). Here the CDR3 DNA reads TGTGCCAGCAGTTTAAGCCCTGGAACGGAAGAGACCCAGTACTTC. It specifies CASSLSPGTEETQYF.

This chain connects TRBV6-4 to TRBJ1-2; D perhaps matches TRBD1 (5 bases). Trimming cost V 6 bases and J 6 bases, with 14 bases left between them. The germline V gene encodes CDR1 MRHNA and CDR2 SNTAGT. This CDR3 spans 13 amino acids. The DNA of the CDR3 is TGTGCCAGCAGGAACCGGGACGGAGATGGCTACACCTTC. It translates to CASRNRDGDGYTF.

This sequence joins TRBV11-3 and TRBJ2-3, with TRBD2 identical over 12 bases. J gave up 2 bases and V 1 base, and 4 bases lay outside the gene matches. The CDR3 is 17 amino acids. Looked up from germline, CDR1 is SGHNT and CDR2 is YENEEA. CDR3 protein: CASSLGLAGALTDTQYF. The DNA for the CDR3 is TGTGCCAGCAGCTTAGGACTAGCGGGAGCCCTCACAGATACGCAGTATTTT. Based on the CDR3 plus reference TRBV11-3 and TRBJ2-3, the full variable domain is EAGVVQSPRYKIIEKKQPVAFWCNPISGHNTLYWYLQNLGQGPELLIRYENEEAVDDSQLPKDRFSAERLKGVDSTLKIQPAELGDSAVYLCASSLGLAGALTDTQYFGPGTRLTVL.

This clone was counted a few times. The chain couples TRBV7-9 to TRBJ2-3; D not resolved. V was cut by 5 bases and J by 3 bases, with 12 bases left in between. Germline-derived CDR1 and CDR2 are SEHNR and FQNEAQ (reference sequence). The CDR3 runs to 14 residues. Here the CDR3 DNA reads TGTGCCAGCAGCCCAAAGGCCTTGACAGATACGCAGTATTTT. Its protein product is CASSPKALTDTQYF.

The J gene is TRBJ1-1, the V gene TRBV10-3, with D possibly matching TRBD1 (5 bases). Germline V gene sequence: CDR1 ENHRY, CDR2 SYGVKD. Trimming cost V 2 bases and J 8 bases, with 9 bases left between them. This CDR3 is 12 amino acids long. The CDR3 here is CAISEMGREAFF. The CDR3 region has the DNA TGTGCCATCAGTGAGATGGGACGCGAAGCTTTCTTT.

The chain is built from TRBV5-1 and TRBJ1-5; 7 positions agree with TRBD1. The length of the CDR3 is 15 residues. CDR1 SGHRS and CDR2 YFSETQ come from the germline V gene. The J segment lost 3 bases and the V segment lost 0 bases, leaving 3 bases of the junction unmatched. Written as DNA, the CDR3 is TGCGCCAGCAGCTTGGGACAGGGCGTCAATCAGCCCCAGCATTTT. Protein: CASSLGQGVNQPQHF.